The sequence of this T cell receptor beta chain was determined in a study of blood T cell repertoires in COVID-19. Turning to the study itself: The United States, Italy and Spain provided the acute and convalescent COVID-19 samples. PBMCs, B-cell-depleted T cells, or T cells were the source of the cDNA or gDNA that made up the material.

In the original workflow: Nucleated cell number was recorded as an estimate derived from reference gene primer amplification. Only in-frame clones appear in the TCRdb table, and some are missing; sequencing was by immunoSEQ multiplex PCR. That table furnishes V, J and clone size, whereas the DNA furnished D and trimming. Among almost 400,000 clones listed, roughly 91% were seen once. The CDR3 spans 15 residues. V shed 4 bases and J shed 4 bases, with 15 bases lying between them. In germline, CDR1 is SGHDT, CDR2 YYEEEE. Participants reported their clinical history, and cohort assignment relied on those reports.

This chain connects TRBV5-6 to TRBJ2-4, with D unclear. The sequenced sample consisted of PBMCs or T cells enriched from blood (not recorded which). The receptor was isolated from a woman aged 25 to 45 who had recovered from COVID-19. CDR3 coding DNA: TGTGCCAGCAGCGCAATACGCGGAGATAAAAACATTCAGTACTTC. It codes for CASSAIRGDKNIQYF.